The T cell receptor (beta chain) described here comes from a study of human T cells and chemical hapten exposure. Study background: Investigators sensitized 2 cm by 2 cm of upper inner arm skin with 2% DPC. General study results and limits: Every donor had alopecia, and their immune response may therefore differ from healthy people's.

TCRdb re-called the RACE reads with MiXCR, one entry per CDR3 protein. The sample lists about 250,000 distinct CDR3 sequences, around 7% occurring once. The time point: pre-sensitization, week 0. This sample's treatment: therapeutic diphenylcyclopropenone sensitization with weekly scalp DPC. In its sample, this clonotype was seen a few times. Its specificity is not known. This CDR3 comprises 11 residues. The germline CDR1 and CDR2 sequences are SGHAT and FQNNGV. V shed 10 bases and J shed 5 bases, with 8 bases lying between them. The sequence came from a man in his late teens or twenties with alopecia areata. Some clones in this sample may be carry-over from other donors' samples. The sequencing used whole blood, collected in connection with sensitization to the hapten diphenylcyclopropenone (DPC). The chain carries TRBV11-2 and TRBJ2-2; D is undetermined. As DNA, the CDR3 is TGTGCCACCTTCTGGACCGGGGAGCTGTTTTTT. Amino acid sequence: CATFWTGELFF.